This entry concerns a single T cell receptor (beta chain). The sample is drawn from a study of T cell changes during pregnancy in multiple sclerosis. Using immunoSEQ multiplex PCR, the repertoire was profiled, and TCRdb retains in-frame clones only, with some absent. The data contain 90,000 to 100,000 clones, about 91% of them singletons. CDR3 size: 16 residues. The germline V gene encodes CDR1 MNHEY and CDR2 SVGAGI. Trimming pared 4 bases from V and 1 base from J, leaving 16 bases between. The source material was peripheral blood, sampled after pregnancy. V and J are TRBV6-5 and TRBJ1-2, with TRBD1 as a possible D gene (5 bases). This clonotype was obtained from a female donor in good health, enrolled as a control in a pregnancy study. In DNA, the CDR3 is TGTGCCAGCAGTTCGGGATCTCTCGGGGGTAACTATGGCTACACCTTC. Translating it yields CASSSGSLGGNYGYTF.